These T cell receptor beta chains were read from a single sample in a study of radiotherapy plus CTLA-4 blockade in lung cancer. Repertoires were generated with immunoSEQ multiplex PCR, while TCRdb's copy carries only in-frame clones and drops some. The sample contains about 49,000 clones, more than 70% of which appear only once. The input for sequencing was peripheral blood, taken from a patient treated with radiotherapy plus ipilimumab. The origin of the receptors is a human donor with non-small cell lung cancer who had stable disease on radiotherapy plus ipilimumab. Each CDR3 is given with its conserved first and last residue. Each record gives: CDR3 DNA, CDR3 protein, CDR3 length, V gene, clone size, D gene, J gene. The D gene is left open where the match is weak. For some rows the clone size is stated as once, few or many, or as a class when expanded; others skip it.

CDR3nt: TGCGCCAGCAGCCCTACGACAGGGTTCGCGAACACTGAAGCTTTCTTT; CDR3aa: CASSPTTGFANTEAFF; len: 16; v_gene: TRBV4-1; abundance: .; d_gene: TRBD1; j_gene: TRBJ1-1
CDR3nt: TGTGCCAGCAGTGCGGACAGGGTGGGCACTGAAGCTTTCTTT; CDR3aa: CASSADRVGTEAFF; len: 14; v_gene: TRBV6-1; abundance: .; d_gene: TRBD1; j_gene: TRBJ1-1
CDR3nt: TGTGCCAGCAGTGAATATTACGACAGGGGGAACACTGAAGCTTTCTTT; CDR3aa: CASSEYYDRGNTEAFF; len: 16; v_gene: TRBV25-1; abundance: .; d_gene: TRBD1; j_gene: TRBJ1-1
CDR3nt: TGTGCCAGCAGTTTTGGCGCACTCATGAACACTGAAGCTTTCTTT; CDR3aa: CASSFGALMNTEAFF; len: 15; v_gene: TRBV28; abundance: .; d_gene: .; j_gene: TRBJ1-1
CDR3nt: TGCGCCAGCAGCCAAGTTAGAGGCACCCCCTCTGGAAACACCATATATTTT; CDR3aa: CASSQVRGTPSGNTIYF; len: 17; v_gene: TRBV4-1; abundance: .; d_gene: .; j_gene: TRBJ1-3
CDR3nt: TGCAGCGGGGGACAGGGGGCGGGGACCCAGTACTTC; CDR3aa: CSGGQGAGTQYF; len: 12; v_gene: TRBV29-1; abundance: .; d_gene: TRBD1; j_gene: TRBJ2-5
CDR3nt: TGTGCCAGCTCACCGGGACGGAATCAGCCCCAGCATTTT; CDR3aa: CASSPGRNQPQHF; len: 13; v_gene: TRBV18; abundance: once; d_gene: .; j_gene: TRBJ1-5
CDR3nt: TGCGCCAGCAGCTTGGACGGGGCCACTGAAGCTTTCTTT; CDR3aa: CASSLDGATEAFF; len: 13; v_gene: TRBV5-1; abundance: .; d_gene: .; j_gene: TRBJ1-1
CDR3nt: TGTGCCAGCAGCGGAGAGGTAGCGGGGGGAGGCGGGGAGCTGTTTTTT; CDR3aa: CASSGEVAGGGGELFF; len: 16; v_gene: TRBV9; abundance: .; d_gene: TRBD2; j_gene: TRBJ2-2
CDR3nt: TGCGCCAGCAGCTTGGAAGGGGTAGATGGCTACACCTTC; CDR3aa: CASSLEGVDGYTF; len: 13; v_gene: TRBV5-1; abundance: .; d_gene: .; j_gene: TRBJ1-2
CDR3nt: TGTGCCAGCAGCGTAGGCGGGGGCGGGCTCTACGAGCAGTACTTC; CDR3aa: CASSVGGGGLYEQYF; len: 15; v_gene: TRBV9; abundance: .; d_gene: .; j_gene: TRBJ2-7
CDR3nt: TGTGCCAGCTCACCAACCCCAAACTATGGCTACACCTTC; CDR3aa: CASSPTPNYGYTF; len: 13; v_gene: TRBV18; abundance: .; d_gene: .; j_gene: TRBJ1-2
CDR3nt: TGCGCCAGCAGCCATCCCCTCTATGGGCAGGGCGAGGTCACCATATATTTT; CDR3aa: CASSHPLYGQGEVTIYF; len: 17; v_gene: TRBV4-1; abundance: .; d_gene: .; j_gene: TRBJ1-3
CDR3nt: TGTGCCAGCAGCCCGAACATCAATATAGCCAAAAACATTCAGTACTTC; CDR3aa: CASSPNINIAKNIQYF; len: 16; v_gene: TRBV5-8; abundance: .; d_gene: .; j_gene: TRBJ2-4
CDR3nt: TGCGCCAGCAGCTTGCTGGGATCTGGAAACACCATATATTTT; CDR3aa: CASSLLGSGNTIYF; len: 14; v_gene: TRBV5-1; abundance: few; d_gene: .; j_gene: TRBJ1-3
CDR3nt: TGTGCCAGCAGCCCCCGACAGGGATTACAAGGGACTGAAGCTTTCTTT; CDR3aa: CASSPRQGLQGTEAFF; len: 16; v_gene: TRBV11-1; abundance: .; d_gene: TRBD1; j_gene: TRBJ1-1
CDR3nt: TGCGCCAGCAGCTCCGTACCACAGACAAGGAACACTGAAGCTTTCTTT; CDR3aa: CASSSVPQTRNTEAFF; len: 16; v_gene: TRBV5-1; abundance: .; d_gene: .; j_gene: TRBJ1-1
CDR3nt: TGTGCCAGCAGTTACTCCAGAGTGACAGCCTCATCTAACTATGGCTACACCTTC; CDR3aa: CASSYSRVTASSNYGYTF; len: 18; v_gene: TRBV27; abundance: .; d_gene: .; j_gene: TRBJ1-2
CDR3nt: TGCGCCAGCAGCGATGAGCGGGGGATCAACACCGGGGAGCTGTTTTTT; CDR3aa: CASSDERGINTGELFF; len: 16; v_gene: TRBV5-1; abundance: .; d_gene: TRBD2; j_gene: TRBJ2-2
CDR3nt: TGTGCCAGCAGCTTGATGGGGGTGGTGAACACTGAAGCTTTCTTT; CDR3aa: CASSLMGVVNTEAFF; len: 15; v_gene: TRBV5-4; abundance: .; d_gene: .; j_gene: TRBJ1-1
CDR3nt: TGTGCCAGCAGTGAACGCGTGGTCACTGAAGCTTTCTTT; CDR3aa: CASSERVVTEAFF; len: 13; v_gene: TRBV6-1; abundance: .; d_gene: .; j_gene: TRBJ1-1
CDR3nt: TGTGCCAGCTCACCAGACGGAACCGCCTATGGCTACACCTTC; CDR3aa: CASSPDGTAYGYTF; len: 14; v_gene: TRBV18; abundance: .; d_gene: .; j_gene: TRBJ1-2
CDR3nt: TGTGCCAGCAGGTTGAGGACTGCGTGGGGGACTGAAGCTTTCTTT; CDR3aa: CASRLRTAWGTEAFF; len: 15; v_gene: TRBV2; abundance: .; d_gene: .; j_gene: TRBJ1-1
CDR3nt: TGTGCCAGCAGCGTTAGCGGGGTGAGCACAGATACGCAGTATTTT; CDR3aa: CASSVSGVSTDTQYF; len: 15; v_gene: TRBV9; abundance: .; d_gene: TRBD2; j_gene: TRBJ2-3
CDR3nt: TGTGCCAGCAGTTTCCCAGGCAATGAGCAGTTCTTC; CDR3aa: CASSFPGNEQFF; len: 12; v_gene: TRBV27; abundance: .; d_gene: .; j_gene: TRBJ2-1
CDR3nt: TGTGCCAGCAGCTTAGCGATCAGGACAGTCCAAGAGACCCAGTACTTC; CDR3aa: CASSLAIRTVQETQYF; len: 16; v_gene: TRBV7-8; abundance: .; d_gene: .; j_gene: TRBJ2-5
CDR3nt: TGTGCCAGCTCACCGGGTTGGCAGGAGTCCTATGGCTACACCTTC; CDR3aa: CASSPGWQESYGYTF; len: 15; v_gene: TRBV18; abundance: .; d_gene: .; j_gene: TRBJ1-2
CDR3nt: TGTGCCAGCGCGGGGGGGCAAATTACGCAGTATTTT; CDR3aa: CASAGGQITQYF; len: 12; v_gene: TRBV28; abundance: few; d_gene: TRBD2; j_gene: TRBJ2-3
CDR3nt: TGTGCCAGCCGCTTATCGGGGAACACTGAAGCTTTCTTT; CDR3aa: CASRLSGNTEAFF; len: 13; v_gene: TRBV7-8; abundance: .; d_gene: .; j_gene: TRBJ1-1
CDR3nt: TGCGCCAGCAGCGTCGGACAGCTTTTAAATGAGCAGTTCTTC; CDR3aa: CASSVGQLLNEQFF; len: 14; v_gene: TRBV5-1; abundance: .; d_gene: .; j_gene: TRBJ2-1
CDR3nt: TGTGCCAGCACCCCGCAGGGGGGGAGCACAGATACGCAGTATTTT; CDR3aa: CASTPQGGSTDTQYF; len: 15; v_gene: TRBV28; abundance: .; d_gene: .; j_gene: TRBJ2-3
CDR3nt: TGTGCCAGCAGCGCGAAGCGGGGGGCAGACCCGAACACCGGGGAGCTGTTTTTT; CDR3aa: CASSAKRGADPNTGELFF; len: 18; v_gene: TRBV7-9; abundance: .; d_gene: TRBD2; j_gene: TRBJ2-2
CDR3nt: TGTGCCAGCACCGGGAACCAAGAGACCCAGTACTTC; CDR3aa: CASTGNQETQYF; len: 12; v_gene: TRBV19; abundance: .; d_gene: .; j_gene: TRBJ2-5
CDR3nt: TGCGCCAGCAGCCAAGATTGGAACCCTTCCTTAGGTTCACCCCTCCACTTT; CDR3aa: CASSQDWNPSLGSPLHF; len: 17; v_gene: TRBV4-1; abundance: .; d_gene: .; j_gene: TRBJ1-6
CDR3nt: TGTGCCAGCAGTGGCGCGGGGGAGGAGACCCAGTACTTC; CDR3aa: CASSGAGEETQYF; len: 13; v_gene: TRBV6-6; abundance: .; d_gene: TRBD2; j_gene: TRBJ2-5
CDR3nt: TGTGCCAGCTCAACGGGACAGGGGAGAAACACTGAAGCTTTCTTT; CDR3aa: CASSTGQGRNTEAFF; len: 15; v_gene: TRBV18; abundance: .; d_gene: TRBD1; j_gene: TRBJ1-1
CDR3nt: TGTGCCAGTAGTATTGATGATGGCTACACCTTC; CDR3aa: CASSIDDGYTF; len: 11; v_gene: TRBV19; abundance: .; d_gene: .; j_gene: TRBJ1-2
CDR3nt: TGTGCCAGTAGTAGCGGCATGAACACTGAAGCTTTCTTT; CDR3aa: CASSSGMNTEAFF; len: 13; v_gene: TRBV19; abundance: .; d_gene: .; j_gene: TRBJ1-1
CDR3nt: TGCAGCGTCGGGGGACAGGGGGAGGGGACCCAGTACTTC; CDR3aa: CSVGGQGEGTQYF; len: 13; v_gene: TRBV29-1; abundance: .; d_gene: TRBD1; j_gene: TRBJ2-5
CDR3nt: TGTGCCAGCAGTTTGGGGGACAGGGGGCGAGAGGAGACCCAGTACTTC; CDR3aa: CASSLGDRGREETQYF; len: 16; v_gene: TRBV28; abundance: .; d_gene: TRBD1; j_gene: TRBJ2-5
CDR3nt: TGCGCCAGCAGTTCCCCGGGACAGGCGAACACCGGGGAGCTGTTTTTT; CDR3aa: CASSSPGQANTGELFF; len: 16; v_gene: TRBV10-2; abundance: .; d_gene: TRBD1; j_gene: TRBJ2-2
CDR3nt: TGTGCCAGTAGTATAGCCAGCGGGGGATTAGCAGGGGCCAACGTCCTGACTTTC; CDR3aa: CASSIASGGLAGANVLTF; len: 18; v_gene: TRBV19; abundance: few; d_gene: TRBD2; j_gene: TRBJ2-6
CDR3nt: TGCGCCAGCAGCTTTCAAGGGGACGACACTGAAGCTTTCTTT; CDR3aa: CASSFQGDDTEAFF; len: 14; v_gene: TRBV5-1; abundance: few; d_gene: .; j_gene: TRBJ1-1
CDR3nt: TGTGCCAGCAGCAAAGTTTGTTATGCCGGGCAGGTAAACACTGAAGCTTTCTTT; CDR3aa: CASSKVCYAGQVNTEAFF; len: 18; v_gene: TRBV21-1; abundance: .; d_gene: .; j_gene: TRBJ1-1
CDR3nt: TGTGCCAGCAGTAAAGCGACAGGGGCGAGCTACGAGCAGTACTTC; CDR3aa: CASSKATGASYEQYF; len: 15; v_gene: TRBV6-1; abundance: .; d_gene: TRBD1; j_gene: TRBJ2-7
CDR3nt: TGCGCCAGCAGCCCCTCTAGCGGCACAGATACGCAGTATTTT; CDR3aa: CASSPSSGTDTQYF; len: 14; v_gene: TRBV5-1; abundance: once; d_gene: .; j_gene: TRBJ2-3
CDR3nt: TGCGCCAGCAGCCTCGGGACGGACCCGGGCTATGGCTACACCTTC; CDR3aa: CASSLGTDPGYGYTF; len: 15; v_gene: TRBV4-3; abundance: .; d_gene: .; j_gene: TRBJ1-2
CDR3nt: TGTGCCAGCAGCGCACCAGGGGGCGTCTATGGCTACACCTTC; CDR3aa: CASSAPGGVYGYTF; len: 14; v_gene: TRBV7-2; abundance: few; d_gene: TRBD1; j_gene: TRBJ1-2
CDR3nt: TGTGCCAGCCGACTAGCGGGGGCTACCTACAATGAGCAGTTCTTC; CDR3aa: CASRLAGATYNEQFF; len: 15; v_gene: TRBV6-5; abundance: .; d_gene: TRBD2; j_gene: TRBJ2-1
CDR3nt: TGTGCCTGGAGTGCCCTAGGGGAGAGGAACACTGAAGCTTTCTTT; CDR3aa: CAWSALGERNTEAFF; len: 15; v_gene: TRBV30; abundance: .; d_gene: .; j_gene: TRBJ1-1
CDR3nt: TGTGCCTGGAGCACCGGCACTGAAGCTTTCTTT; CDR3aa: CAWSTGTEAFF; len: 11; v_gene: TRBV30; abundance: few; d_gene: .; j_gene: TRBJ1-1
CDR3nt: TGTGCCAGCAGCTTAAGTTCCATCTACGAGCAGTACTTC; CDR3aa: CASSLSSIYEQYF; len: 13; v_gene: TRBV11-2; abundance: .; d_gene: .; j_gene: TRBJ2-7